This TCR beta chain came from a study of T cell repertoires in cytomegalovirus infection. With 3 bases clipped from V and 1 base from J, the junction kept 2 bases outside the gene matches. The length of the CDR3 is 15 residues. A remark on this clonotype: What it binds is unknown.

MiXCR was run by TCRdb on the reads, yielding one entry per CDR3 protein. Of under 500,000 distinct CDR3 sequences detected, approximately 42% appear once; the ten largest clones hold 40% to 50%. This rearrangement joins TRBV12-3 or TRBV12-4 to TRBJ2-2; 7 bases match TRBD1. The TCR comes from a human donor in good health (CMV status not recorded). Some clones in this sample may be carry-over from other donors' samples. Sequencing used cultured PBMCs, obtained from culture after CMV antigen stimulation. This CDR3 is CASSFNRGNTGELFF. For the CDR3, the DNA is TGTGCCAGCAGTTTCAACAGGGGGAACACCGGGGAGCTGTTTTTT.